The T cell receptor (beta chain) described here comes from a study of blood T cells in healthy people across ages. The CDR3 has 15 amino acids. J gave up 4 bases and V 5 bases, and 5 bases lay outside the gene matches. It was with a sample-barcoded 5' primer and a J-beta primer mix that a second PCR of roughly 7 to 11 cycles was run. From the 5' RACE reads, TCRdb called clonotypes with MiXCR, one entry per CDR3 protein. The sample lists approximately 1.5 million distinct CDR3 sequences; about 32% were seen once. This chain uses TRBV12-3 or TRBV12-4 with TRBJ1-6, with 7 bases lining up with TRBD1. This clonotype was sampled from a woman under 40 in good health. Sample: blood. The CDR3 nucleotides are TGTGCCAGCAGTCGCCGGGACAGTTATAATTCACCCCTCCACTTT. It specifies CASSRRDSYNSPLHF.